This T cell receptor (beta chain) was recorded in a study of blood T cell repertoires in COVID-19. On the study more broadly: Collection of acute and convalescent COVID-19 samples took place in the United States, Italy and Spain. From T cells, B-cell-depleted T cells, or PBMCs came the material, which was cDNA or gDNA.

Under the authors' procedure: Reference gene primer amplification gave nucleated cell count estimates. Profiling relied on immunoSEQ multiplex PCR, and the TCRdb table lists in-frame clones only, not all of them. V, J and clone size reflect that table, while D and trimming were determined from the DNA. The sample contains 250,000 to 350,000 clones, roughly 85% of which appear only once. There are 19 residues in the CDR3. The V segment lost 6 bases and the J segment 4 bases; nucleotides outside the gene matches: 20. Germline CDR1 and CDR2: MNHEY and SMNVEV (reference sequence). This study enrolled people aged 18 to 89 from about two dozen US geographic areas.

Sequenced: PBMCs or T cells enriched from blood (not recorded which). The chain recombines TRBV27 with TRBJ2-3; 9 bases are a match to TRBD2. This TCR was recovered from a woman aged 25 to 39 who had recovered from COVID-19. The CDR3: CASSRYPGRGGGGSDTQYF. The CDR3 nucleotides are TGTGCCAGCAGCCGATATCCGGGTCGCGGCGGGGGGGGTTCAGATACGCAGTATTTT.